The sequence of this TCR beta chain was determined in a study of CD8 T cells in ankylosing spondylitis (dated by TCRdb to about 2017). For the study in its entirety: The study set out to find disease-linked TCR variants by profiling T cell receptor beta repertoires in ankylosing spondylitis patients and healthy donors. Peripheral blood samples were taken, and synovial fluid was additionally collected from ankylosing spondylitis patients. In total, the full study cohort was made up of 100 to 140 healthy donors and more than 20 ankylosing spondylitis patients. What the work shows at the level of the full study, not this receptor alone: Some of the motif variants had been reported before in the synovial fluid and blood of reactive arthritis patients, a finding that suggests common disease-initiation mechanisms. The disease-linked clones were reported as significantly enriched in matched synovial fluid samples from ankylosing spondylitis patients. A CD8+ phenotype was shown by the disease-linked clones, which were found at relatively low frequencies in peripheral blood. Blood from ankylosing spondylitis patients appeared to be characterized by a TCR beta motif composed of roughly 8 highly homologous amino acid variants.

Sequences SGHVS (CDR1) and FNYEAQ (CDR2) are obtained from the germline V gene. Spanning cysteine to phenylalanine, the CDR3 consists of 15 amino acids. CDR3 DNA only is kept here, 45 bases in frame from base 1. Relative to germline, V is 2 bases shorter and J is 1 base shorter, with 11 bases between their ends. Reads for this sample came from an Illumina HiSeq 2500. Quantitative 5'-RACE with molecular barcodes was the method used to prepare the TCR beta libraries. The published analysis was carried out like this. Disease-linked TCR variants were identified with a new computational method built on a probabilistic model of VDJ rearrangement. TCRdb reran the public reads through fastp at Q25 and MiXCR, keeping productive beta chains. Merged by CDR3 protein, the rows form single entries marked with the most common genes and DNA. The V and J calls were not made by the authors but by TCRdb's processing. The sample table shows about 130,000 distinct CDR3 sequences, and about 6.5% are seen once. Of the sample, roughly an eighth is held by the ten largest clones.

Remarks on this clonotype: Its antigen is still unknown. One base away there is no much larger clone; base qualities are not given.

The sequence is built from TRBV7-6 and TRBJ2-5; there is no confident call for the D gene. This TCR was recovered from a male donor with ankylosing spondylitis or in good health (not recorded which). Sample: blood, either unsorted or a sorted T cell fraction (not recorded which). The CDR3 reads as follows: CASSLIGAGQETQYF. At the DNA level, the sequence is TGTGCCAGCAGCTTAATCGGAGCAGGCCAAGAGACCCAGTACTTC.